One and the same sample provided the 18 T cell receptor beta chains below, sequenced in a study of blood T cell repertoires in COVID-19. The assay was immunoSEQ multiplex PCR, and TCRdb's table has in-frame clones only and misses some. The sample lists around 300,000 clones; about 88% were seen once. The sample comprised PBMCs or T cells enriched from blood (not recorded which). The receptors originated from a woman aged 45-59 years who had recovered from COVID-19.

The table lists this clone with a count of one. The chain is built from TRBV9 and TRBJ2-1; 9 positions match TRBD2. This CDR3 is 15 amino acids long. Germline-derived CDR1 and CDR2 are SGDLS and YYNGEE. With V trimmed by 0 bases and J by 7 bases, 5 bases remained unmatched. The CDR3 loop is CASSVVISGRNEQFF. CDR3 coding DNA: TGTGCCAGCAGCGTAGTGATTAGCGGGAGAAATGAGCAGTTCTTC.

V is TRBV7-2 and J is TRBJ1-6; D may be TRBD1 (5 bases). CDR1 is SGHTA, CDR2 FQGNSA, per germline. V dropped 7 bases and J dropped 10 bases, with 20 bases sitting between them. The CDR3 length is 15 residues. The CDR3 DNA reads as TGTGCCAGCACCGCGGAGCACAGGACCCACTCACCCCTCCACTTT. Protein: CASTAEHRTHSPLHF. Full variable domain (rest looked up from reference TRBV7-2 and TRBJ1-6): GAGVSQSPSNKVTEKGKDVELRCDPISGHTALYWYRQSLGQGLEFLIYFQGNSAPDKSGLPSDRFSAERTGGSVSTLTIQRTQQEDSAVYLCASTAEHRTHSPLHFGNGTRLTVT.

The chain is built from TRBV2 and TRBJ1-1, with 8 bases identical to TRBD1. In germline, CDR1 is SNHLY, CDR2 FYNNEI. Unmatched junction bases numbered 8, after V lost 2 bases and J lost 6 bases. This CDR3 contains 15 residues. The CDR3 coding sequence is TGTGCCAGCAGTGAATCAGGGGGCGCGGCCGCTGAAGCTTTCTTT. This translates into CASSESGGAAAEAFF.

This chain connects TRBV27 to TRBJ2-1; D might be TRBD2 (6 bases). The V and J ends lost 7 bases and 7 bases respectively, with 20 bases between them. The germline CDR1 and CDR2 sequences are MNHEY and SMNVEV (reference sequence). The CDR3 length is 15 residues. The CDR3 reads CASTGPVSGGNEQFF. CDR3 bases: TGTGCCAGCACGGGCCCGGTTAGCGGAGGGAATGAGCAGTTCTTC.

This sequence joins TRBV9 and TRBJ1-2; D may be TRBD1 (6 bases). Germline-derived CDR1 and CDR2 are SGDLS and YYNGEE. The CDR3 is made up of 13 amino acids. The V gene lost 2 bases and the J gene lost 6 bases, with 11 bases spanning the gap. The CDR3 spells CASSVLQGNGYTF. The CDR3 region has the DNA TGTGCCAGCAGCGTGTTACAGGGCAATGGCTACACCTTC.

V usage is TRBV6-5 and J usage is TRBJ1-3; no definite D call. Germline CDR1 reads MNHEY; CDR2 reads SVGAGI. V lost 2 bases to trimming and J lost 0 bases, with 8 bases between them. CDR3 length: 15 amino acids. The CDR3 is CASSYGTSSGNTIYF. In nucleotides, the CDR3 is TGTGCCAGCAGTTACGGTACAAGCTCTGGAAACACCATATATTTT.

This clone was recorded only once. The rearrangement joins TRBV20-1 to TRBJ1-5, with 8 positions matching TRBD1. The CDR3 consists of 17 residues. The germline V gene encodes CDR1 DFQATT and CDR2 SNEGSKA (reference sequence). The junction had 15 bases not matched to a gene; V was cut back by 4 bases and J by 4 bases. The CDR3 DNA reads TGCAGTGCTACTGACAGGGGCCAGGGAAGATTTAATCAGCCCCAGCATTTT. Encoded protein: CSATDRGQGRFNQPQHF.

The chain links TRBV28 to TRBJ1-4; tentatively, D is TRBD1 (6 bases). Germline CDR1 is MDHEN and CDR2 is SYDVKM. With 4 bases removed from V and 6 bases from J, the gap between germline ends came to 15 bases. The CDR3 runs to 15 residues. This CDR3 is CASSSWTAGDEKLFF. For the CDR3, the DNA is TGTGCCAGCAGTTCATGGACAGCAGGGGATGAAAAACTGTTTTTT.

The table lists this clone with a few counts. This rearrangement joins TRBV7-3 to TRBJ2-1; weak D call: TRBD2 (5 bases). CDR3 length equals 14 residues. Trimming left V 3 bases short and J 7 bases short, with 13 bases between. CDR1 and CDR2 from the germline V gene are SGHTA and FQGTGA. The CDR3 region is CASSFLNRGNEQFF. The CDR3 DNA is TGTGCCAGCAGCTTCCTAAATCGGGGAAATGAGCAGTTCTTC.

The chain is built from TRBV3-1 (or the pseudogene TRBV3-2) and TRBJ2-1, with TRBD2 matching over 12 bases. This CDR3 has 15 amino acids. Per the germline V gene, CDR1 is LGHDT and CDR2 is YNNKEL (reference sequence). Trimming removed 4 bases from V and 10 bases from J; junction bases left unmatched: 8. The CDR3 sequence: CASSRKTSGSLEQFF. In DNA, the CDR3 is TGTGCCAGCAGCCGAAAGACTAGCGGGAGTTTAGAGCAGTTCTTC.

The V gene is TRBV20-1, the J gene TRBJ2-1, with 9 bases identical to TRBD1. The CDR3 spans 16 residues. Germline CDR1 and CDR2: DFQATT and SNEGSKA (reference sequence). With 3 bases clipped from V and 0 bases from J, the junction kept 6 bases outside the gene matches. In nucleotides, the CDR3 is TGCAGTGCTAGTGATGGACAGGGGCGCTCCTACAATGAGCAGTTCTTC. Translating it yields CSASDGQGRSYNEQFF.

The chain joins TRBV20-1 to TRBJ1-1, with a weak D call TRBD1 (6 bases). With 3 bases removed from V and 4 bases from J, the gap between germline ends came to 9 bases. This CDR3 region has 12 residues. Germline V lookup: CDR1 DFQATT, CDR2 SNEGSKA (reference sequence). CDR3 DNA sequence: TGCAGTGCTAGTCAGGGGAGCACTGAAGCTTTCTTT. Translating it yields CSASQGSTEAFF.

The chain carries TRBV9 and TRBJ2-1, with 10 bases identical to TRBD2. CDR1 is SGDLS, CDR2 YYNGEE, per germline. The CDR3 runs 17 residues. Trimming removed 0 bases from V and 7 bases from J; junction bases left unmatched: 10. The CDR3 loop is CASSVVGVAGGENEQFF. The CDR3 coding sequence is TGTGCCAGCAGCGTAGTTGGGGTAGCGGGAGGTGAGAATGAGCAGTTCTTC.

In its sample, this clone was seen once. The V gene is TRBV3-1 (or the pseudogene TRBV3-2), the J gene TRBJ1-5, with D possibly matching TRBD1 (6 bases). The V and J ends lost 3 bases and 6 bases respectively, with 15 bases between them. CDR1 is LGHDT and CDR2 is YNNKEL in the germline V gene (reference sequence). The CDR3 totals 15 residues. The CDR3 sequence is CASSHLRGSCQPQHF. The CDR3 DNA follows: TGTGCCAGCAGCCACCTGAGGGGGTCCTGTCAGCCCCAGCATTTT.

The chain couples TRBV19 to TRBJ1-2; D is unclear. Per the germline V gene, CDR1 is LNHDA and CDR2 is SQIVND (reference sequence). Trimming took off 3 bases at V and 1 base at J, with 18 bases between the two ends. This CDR3 has 17 amino acids. The CDR3 DNA reads as TGTGCCAGTAGTATTTACTCTGACACGAAAATTAACTATGGCTACACCTTC. Its translation is CASSIYSDTKINYGYTF.

CDR3 sequence (DNA): TGTGCCAGCAGCCTTTCACCTAACAATCAGCCCCAGCATTTT. The encoded protein is CASSLSPNNQPQHF. The gene calls are TRBV7-2 and TRBJ1-5; D gene uncertain. The CDR3 covers 14 residues. Trimming stripped 5 bases from V and 3 bases from J, with 11 bases between. The germline CDR1 and CDR2 sequences are SGHTA and FQGNSA.

The rearrangement uses TRBV16 and TRBJ1-6, with a possible D match to TRBD1 (6 bases). V lost 2 bases, J lost 9 bases, and 11 bases lay in between. Germline V gene data show CDR1 as KGHSY and CDR2 as FQNENV. The CDR3 is made up of 14 amino acids. Here the CDR3 DNA reads TGTGCCAGCAGCCAAGACAGGTGGAGTTCACCCCTCCACTTT. Its translation: CASSQDRWSSPLHF.

A few counts support this clone. The rearrangement uses TRBV7-9 and TRBJ2-7; 7 bases fit TRBD2. The CDR3 extends over 15 amino acids. Germline V gene data show CDR1 as SEHNR and CDR2 as FQNEAQ (reference sequence). The V segment lost 3 bases and the J segment 0 bases; nucleotides outside the gene matches: 5. This chain's CDR3 is CASSFLAASSYEQYF. The DNA for the CDR3 is TGTGCCAGCAGCTTCCTAGCGGCCAGCTCCTACGAGCAGTACTTC. The whole variable domain, remainder taken from reference TRBV7-9 and TRBJ2-7, is DTGVSQNPRHKITKRGQNVTFRCDPISEHNRLYWYRQTLGQGPEFLTYFQNEAQLEKSRLLSDRFSAERPKGSFSTLEIQRTEQGDSAMYLCASSFLAASSYEQYFGPGTRLTVT.